The TCR beta chain described here comes from a study of response to subunit inactivated influenza vaccine. Overall study results and limits: There was a suggestion from the authors that each seasonal influenza vaccination recruits few new T cells.

Concerning this clonotype itself: The antigen remains unidentified.

The CDR3 extends over 13 amino acids. The V gene's germline CDR1 is MDHEN and CDR2 SYDVKM. The V and J ends lost 5 bases and 5 bases respectively, with 10 bases between them. TCRdb re-called the RT-PCR reads through MiXCR, storing one row per CDR3 protein. This sample has hundreds of thousands of distinct CDR3 sequences, with around 15% found just once. V and J are TRBV28 and TRBJ2-1, with D unresolved. This clonotype was obtained from a man aged 45-65 years who received an inactivated influenza vaccine. The source was PBMCs from blood, collected 14 to 15 days before vaccination. The chain's CDR3 is CASSPRPHNEQFF. As DNA, the CDR3 is TGTGCCAGCAGTCCCAGACCCCACAATGAGCAGTTCTTC.